The clone carrying this T cell receptor beta chain was seen a handful of times. Its antigen remains unidentified. The data were taken from a study of lymphopenia after photon versus proton radiotherapy. Findings and caveats of the study: Authors raise, but do not show, better survival with proton therapy. Post-nadir diversity loss with photons came from oligoclonal expansion, particularly CD8+ Temra cells. Larger post-nadir TCR diversity loss correlated inversely with survival in deceased patients. Proton therapy kept repertoires fairly stable, unlike photons, which gained effector/memory cells.

Sequencing used immunoSEQ multiplex PCR; TCRdb keeps in-frame clones, though not all of them. The data show some 33,000 clones, with 75% to 90% seen just once and 6.8% held by the top ten. Germline CDR1 is MNHEY and CDR2 is SMNVEV (reference sequence). Trimming took off 0 bases at V and 4 bases at J, with 13 bases between the two ends. The CDR3 runs to 15 residues. This chain joins TRBV27 and TRBJ2-7; the D gene is possibly TRBD1 (6 bases). The sequenced sample was peripheral blood, obtained from a patient treated with photon-based radiotherapy. This receptor was identified in a woman aged 50 to 65 with pancreatic cancer. The CDR3 region is CASSLSYRVSYEQYF. The CDR3 coding sequence is TGTGCCAGCAGTTTATCGTACAGGGTCTCGTACGAGCAGTACTTC.